A single sample gave rise to the 23 T cell receptor beta chains below, sequenced in a study of blood T cell repertoires in COVID-19. Assay used: immunoSEQ multiplex PCR; TCRdb lists only in-frame clones, some missing. The table lists 200,000 to 250,000 clones, more than 75% of them singletons. The sequenced sample consisted of peripheral blood. Receptors were obtained from a man over 45 with acute or convalescent COVID-19.

The J gene is TRBJ2-5, the V gene TRBV5-1, with 9 positions matching TRBD2. V lost 0 bases and J lost 0; bases outside the gene matches: 6. The CDR3 spans 17 residues. The germline V gene encodes CDR1 SGHRS and CDR2 YFSETQ. CDR3: CASSLESSGAYQETQYF. The CDR3 bases are TGCGCCAGCAGCTTGGAGTCTAGCGGGGCGTACCAAGAGACCCAGTACTTC.

The chain combines TRBV25-1 with TRBJ1-6, with a possible D match to TRBD1 (5 bases). V lost 1 base and J lost 10, with 17 bases in between. Germline V gene data show CDR1 as MGHDK and CDR2 as SYGVNS. This CDR3 contains 16 residues. As DNA, the CDR3 is TGTGCCAGCAGTGAATCTGGGGCGCCGTGGCGATCACCCCTCCACTTT. It specifies CASSESGAPWRSPLHF.

The V call is TRBV6-5, the J call TRBJ1-5; TRBD1 matches 9 bases. Germline CDR1 is MNHEY and CDR2 is SVGAGI. The ends lost 4 bases at V and 5 bases at J; junction bases unmatched: 6. This CDR3 contains 15 residues. Here the CDR3 DNA reads TGTGCCAGCAGTTCGTCGGGACAGGGTTATCAGCCCCAGCATTTT. Amino acid sequence: CASSSSGQGYQPQHF.

The V and J genes are TRBV25-1 and TRBJ2-1; the match to TRBD1 covers 7 bases. Trimming removed 4 bases from V and 9 bases from J; junction bases left unmatched: 12. The CDR3 runs to 15 residues. CDR1 MGHDK and CDR2 SYGVNS come from the germline V gene. CDR3 nucleotides: TGTGCCAGCAGTGGTTCCGGGACAGTGGTTACTGAGCAGTTCTTC. Protein product: CASSGSGTVVTEQFF.

The chain employs TRBV3-1 (or the pseudogene TRBV3-2) and TRBJ1-1, with D tentatively TRBD1 (6 bases). Germline lookup yields CDR1 LGHDT and CDR2 YNNKEL (reference sequence). The CDR3 loop spans 15 amino acids. V lost 4 bases and J lost 6, with 18 bases in between. CDR3 sequence reads: CASSPRGQSFSEAFF. The CDR3, as DNA: TGTGCCAGCAGCCCGCGGGGGCAGTCTTTCTCTGAAGCTTTCTTT.

The genes are TRBV7-3 and TRBJ2-1; 9 bases fit TRBD1. CDR3 length: 15 amino acids. The junction had 11 bases not matched to a gene; V was cut back by 5 bases and J by 9 bases. Germline V lookup: CDR1 SGHTA, CDR2 FQGTGA. CDR3 protein: CASSTGGQVGSEQFF. The CDR3 bases are TGTGCCAGCAGCACAGGGGGCCAGGTCGGAAGTGAGCAGTTCTTC. The full variable domain, completed using reference TRBV7-3 and TRBJ2-1, is GAGVSQTPSNKVTEKGKYVELRCDPISGHTALYWYRQSLGQGPEFLIYFQGTGAADDSGLPNDRFFAVRPEGSVSTLKIQRTERGDSAVYLCASSTGGQVGSEQFFGPGTRLTVL.

The chain recombines TRBV5-1 with TRBJ1-2, with 9 positions matching TRBD1. The CDR3 loop spans 14 amino acids. CDR1 and CDR2 (germline): SGHRS, YFSETQ. With V trimmed by 5 bases and J by 2 bases, 4 bases remained unmatched. The CDR3 protein is CASRDGQGNYGYTF. The CDR3 region has the DNA TGCGCCAGCAGGGATGGACAGGGGAACTATGGCTACACCTTC. Combining the CDR3 with reference TRBV5-1 and TRBJ1-2 gives the whole variable domain KAGVTQTPRYLIKTRGQQVTLSCSPISGHRSVSWYQQTPGQGLQFLFEYFSETQRNKGNFPGRFSGRQFSNSRSEMNVSTLELGDSALYLCASRDGQGNYGYTFGSGTRLTVV.

The rearrangement links TRBV6-6 to TRBJ1-1; tentatively, D is TRBD1 (6 bases). With 5 bases removed from V and 1 base from J, the gap between germline ends came to 8 bases. Germline V gene lookup returns CDR1 MNHNY and CDR2 SVGAGI (reference sequence). The length of the CDR3 is 13 residues. This CDR3 reads CASSKQGNTEAFF. CDR3 in DNA: TGTGCCAGCAGTAAACAGGGGAACACTGAAGCTTTCTTT.

DNA for the CDR3: TGTGCCAGCGGAGGGACAGCTGAAAAACTGTTTTTT. It encodes CASGGTAEKLFF. The genes are TRBV6-5 and TRBJ1-4; 7 bases fit TRBD1. V lost 8 bases and J lost 7; bases outside the gene matches: 4. This CDR3 region has 12 residues. Germline V lookup: CDR1 MNHEY, CDR2 SVGAGI.

In its sample, this clone was seen once. Compared with germline, one end of the junction differs, possibly owing to a read error. The CDR3 reads CASSAMRGGSGNKQFF. CDR3 bases: TGTGCCAGCAGCGCCATGCGGGGGGGCTCTGGCAATAAGCAGTTCTTC. This chain uses TRBV7-6 with TRBJ2-1; 9 bases align to TRBD2. Looked up from germline, CDR1 is SGHVS and CDR2 is FNYEAQ. The CDR3 extends over 16 amino acids.

The J gene is TRBJ2-7, the V gene TRBV5-1, with TRBD2 matching over 9 bases. The CDR3 covers 14 residues. CDR1 and CDR2 from the germline V gene are SGHRS and YFSETQ. V trimming: 6 bases; J trimming: 0 bases; junction bases outside the gene matches: 4. Here the CDR3 reads CASKTSGTSYEQYF. CDR3 nucleotides: TGCGCCAGCAAGACTAGCGGAACCTCCTACGAGCAGTACTTC.

The V gene is TRBV7-7, the J gene TRBJ1-2, with 8 bases that match TRBD1. The V gene's germline CDR1 is SSHAT and CDR2 FNYEAQ (reference sequence). The CDR3 is 18 residues long. Trimming took 5 bases from V and 2 from J; bases not matched to a gene: 16. CDR3 bases: TGTGCCAGCAGCACTGGACAGGGATTTGCCCTCGGGAACTATGGCTACACCTTC. It encodes CASSTGQGFALGNYGYTF.

The V and J genes are TRBV6-5 and TRBJ2-7; 9 bases match TRBD1. Germline V gives CDR1 MNHEY, CDR2 SVGAGI. Trimming cost V 6 bases and J 4 bases; bases outside gene matches: 7. The CDR3 runs to 14 residues. The CDR3 bases are TGTGCCAGCAGCAAAGGACAGGGGAGGTACGAGCAGTACTTC. As protein: CASSKGQGRYEQYF.

This chain joins TRBV3-1 (or the pseudogene TRBV3-2) and TRBJ1-3, with D possibly matching TRBD1 (6 bases). The CDR3 extends over 16 amino acids. V was clipped by 1 base and J by 4 bases, with 14 bases between them. Per germline, CDR1 LGHDT and CDR2 YNNKEL (reference sequence). CDR3 residues: CASSQAVSGAGNTIYF. The CDR3 nucleotides read TGTGCCAGCAGCCAAGCGGTATCAGGGGCCGGAAACACCATATATTTT.

The chain has TRBV2 and TRBJ2-1, with TRBD1 matching over 11 bases. The CDR3 is 17 amino acids. V trimming: 6 bases; J trimming: 3 bases; junction bases outside the gene matches: 10. Per germline, CDR1 SNHLY and CDR2 FYNNEI. The CDR3 nucleotides read TGTGCCAGCAGGTTCAGACCCGGGACAGGGGGCTACAATGAGCAGTTCTTC. It translates to CASRFRPGTGGYNEQFF. Combining the CDR3 with reference TRBV2 and TRBJ2-1 gives the whole variable domain EPEVTQTPSHQVTQMGQEVILRCVPISNHLYFYWYRQILGQKVEFLVSFYNNEISEKSEIFDDQFSVERPDGSNFTLKIRSTKLEDSAMYFCASRFRPGTGGYNEQFFGPGTRLTVL.

The chain has TRBV5-1 and TRBJ2-1; D not resolved. The length of the CDR3 is 12 residues. The V gene's germline CDR1 is SGHRS and CDR2 YFSETQ. Between the trimmed V and J ends, which lost 4 bases and 1 base, there was a span of 3 bases. CDR3 region: CASSESYNEQFF. In nucleotides, the CDR3 is TGCGCCAGCAGCGAGTCCTACAATGAGCAGTTCTTC.

CDR3 DNA sequence: TGTGCCAGCAGCTTGGTACCCGGGAACACTGAAGCTTTCTTT. This gives the protein CASSLVPGNTEAFF. The chain joins TRBV5-5 to TRBJ1-1; D is unresolved. The CDR3 is 14 residues long. Trimming cost V 0 bases and J 1 base, with 7 bases left between them. Germline V CDR1 and CDR2: SGHKS, YYEKEE (reference sequence).

This chain connects TRBV9 to TRBJ2-7; 7 bases fit TRBD1. There are 15 residues in the CDR3. The junction had 9 bases not matched to a gene; V was cut back by 4 bases and J by 2 bases. Germline CDR1 is SGDLS and CDR2 is YYNGEE. Here the CDR3 reads CASSFRQGGAYEQYF. In DNA, the CDR3 is TGTGCCAGCAGCTTTCGACAGGGTGGGGCCTACGAGCAGTACTTC.

This clone occurred once. This chain uses TRBV18 with TRBJ1-3; D remains unclear. This CDR3 has 13 amino acids. From germline, CDR1 is KGHSH and CDR2 LQKENI. Trimming pared 4 bases from V and 9 bases from J, leaving 13 bases between. The DNA of the CDR3 is TGTGCCAGCTCACAGGGAGAGGAAACCACCATATATTTT. Residues: CASSQGEETTIYF.

The genes are TRBV11-2 and TRBJ2-7; tentatively, D is TRBD1 (6 bases). Germline V gene lookup returns CDR1 SGHAT and CDR2 FQNNGV. V lost 4 bases and J 3 bases, leaving 16 bases between the germline ends. This CDR3 comprises 15 residues. The CDR3 coding sequence is TGTGCCAGCAGCTATCGACAGGCGAACAACTACGAGCAGTACTTC. Amino acids: CASSYRQANNYEQYF.

This rearrangement joins TRBV11-2 to TRBJ1-2; tentative D call: TRBD1 (6 bases). Germline V lookup: CDR1 SGHAT, CDR2 FQNNGV. The CDR3 is 18 residues long. The V gene lost 1 base and the J gene lost 4 bases, with 22 bases spanning the gap. CDR3 loop: CASSLGPGRGRSTYGYTF. The CDR3 DNA is TGTGCCAGCAGCTTAGGGCCTGGGCGGGGGCGATCTACCTATGGCTACACCTTC.

The chain employs TRBV6-5 and TRBJ1-1; D is perhaps TRBD1 (6 bases). CDR3 size: 15 residues. Germline loops: CDR1 MNHEY, CDR2 SVGAGI. V lost 6 bases, J lost 2 bases, and 16 bases lay in between. The CDR3 region is CASRYGQTPNTEAFF. The DNA of the CDR3 is TGTGCCAGCAGATACGGACAGACTCCAAACACTGAAGCTTTCTTT.

The V call is TRBV4-1, the J call TRBJ1-1; D remains ambiguous. CDR3 length equals 14 residues. Trimming removed 2 bases from V and 6 bases from J, with 13 bases in between. CDR1 and CDR2 (germline): MGHRA, YSYEKL. CDR3 in amino acids: CASSQRRSGPEAFF. The CDR3, as DNA: TGCGCCAGCAGCCAAAGGAGGTCAGGTCCTGAAGCTTTCTTT.